This TCR gamma chain was sequenced for a study of intestinal T cells in coeliac disease. Study-level background: Controls in the TRG cohort averaged around 57 years, coeliac patients 15 to 17. Whole-study findings and limits: An age-split analysis gave no significant classification. Using TRD kmers, classification was 22 of 22 correct; leave-one-out accuracy reportedly about 91%.

By its share, this clone is large. Antigen specificity is unknown. This CDR3 region has 13 residues. The J segment lost 0 bases and the V segment lost 10 bases, leaving 7 bases of the junction unmatched. Each case's genomic DNA was extracted from ten roughly 5-µm formalin-fixed paraffin-embedded scrolls. Duodenal biopsies that were formalin-fixed, paraffin-embedded, fully anonymised and surplus to diagnostic needs were used. Using roughly 200 ng of biopsy DNA, TRG was amplified with LymphoTrack primers. TCRdb made new clone calls on the multiplex PCR reads using CATT. The sample holds 800 to 1,000 gamma-chain clones, roughly 46% seen once.

The clonotype was recovered from a human donor who served as a control with a normal duodenal biopsy, not a healthy volunteer. J is TRGJ1 or TRGJ2 and V is TRGV10. TRGV10 is an ORF, and what it does is uncertain. Sample: a duodenal biopsy. CDR3 in amino acids: CAASVGNYYKKLF. The CDR3 DNA is TGTGCTGCGTCGGTTGGGAATTATTATAAGAAACTCTTT.